This is a list of T cell receptor beta chains from one sample in a study of control samples from healthy donors and cancer patients. The protocol was immunoSEQ multiplex PCR, while the TCRdb copy is restricted to in-frame clones and leaves out a portion. The sample has 130,000 to 150,000 clones, 85% to 95% seen once. The sample consisted of PBMCs. Source of these receptors: a man aged 55 to 70 with colorectal cancer. Each CDR3 is given with its conserved first and last residue. The D gene is left open where the match is weak. Clone size is not always given. Where it is, it says once, few, many or a class for expanded clones.

TRBV4-3	NA	TRBJ2-7	NA	CASSQDRGYEQYF	TGCGCCAGCAGCCAAGATCGAGGCTACGAGCAGTACTTC
TRBV4-2	TRBD1	TRBJ1-6	NA	CASSQDPGQGRDSPLHF	TGTGCCAGCAGCCAAGATCCGGGACAGGGGAGGGATTCACCCCTCCACTTT
TRBV19	NA	TRBJ1-6	few	CASSIRNSPLHF	TGTGCCAGTAGTATTAGGAATTCACCCCTCCACTTT
TRBV7-9	NA	TRBJ1-2	NA	CASSWDTYYGYTF	TGTGCCAGCAGCTGGGACACGTACTATGGCTACACCTTC
TRBV5-1	TRBD1	TRBJ2-7	NA	CASSSSGQGRMDEQYF	TGCGCCAGCAGCTCCTCCGGACAGGGGAGGATGGACGAGCAGTACTTC
TRBV27	NA	TRBJ1-6	NA	CASNDQGFNSPLHF	TGTGCCAGCAATGATCAAGGGTTTAATTCACCCCTCCACTTT
TRBV6-5	NA	TRBJ2-7	once	CASSFDRSYEQYF	TGTGCCAGCAGTTTCGACAGATCCTACGAGCAGTACTTC
TRBV25-1	NA	TRBJ1-6	NA	CASSVLDSYNSPLHF	TGTGCCAGCAGTGTCCTGGACAGCTATAATTCACCCCTCCACTTT
TRBV11-1	NA	TRBJ2-6	NA	CASSLVGHAGANVLTF	TGTGCCAGCAGCTTAGTTGGACACGCTGGGGCCAACGTCCTGACTTTC
TRBV5-1	NA	TRBJ1-2	NA	CASSSGERVYGYTF	TGCGCCAGCAGTAGCGGGGAAAGAGTTTATGGCTACACCTTC
TRBV3-1/TRBV3-2	TRBD1	TRBJ2-5	NA	CASSQGTGPKTQYF	TGTGCCAGCAGCCAAGGGACAGGGCCCAAGACCCAGTACTTC
TRBV7-8	NA	TRBJ2-7	NA	CASSFIRGAPYEQYF	TGTGCCAGCAGCTTTATCAGGGGAGCCCCCTACGAGCAGTACTTC
TRBV5-8	NA	TRBJ2-3	NA	CASSPLGVGTDTQYF	TGTGCCAGCAGCCCCCTTGGAGTAGGCACAGATACGCAGTATTTT
TRBV7-9	NA	TRBJ1-2	NA	CASSPGQFDVYGYTF	TGTGCCAGCAGCCCCGGACAGTTCGACGTTTATGGCTACACCTTC
TRBV24-1	NA	TRBJ2-5	NA	CATSAGYQETQYF	TGTGCCACCAGTGCGGGATACCAAGAGACCCAGTACTTC
TRBV4-1	TRBD1	TRBJ1-2	once	CASSQSDRDNYGYTF	TGCGCCAGCAGCCAGTCGGACAGGGACAACTATGGCTACACCTTC
TRBV5-1	NA	TRBJ2-2	NA	CASSLGASLNTGELFF	TGCGCCAGCAGCTTGGGAGCGAGTTTAAACACCGGGGAGCTGTTTTTT
TRBV30	NA	TRBJ1-4	NA	CAWMGGKFQGTNEKLFF	TGTGCCTGGATGGGGGGGAAATTTCAAGGAACTAATGAAAAACTGTTTTTT
TRBV6-1	NA	TRBJ2-3	NA	CASSGGRDTSTDTQYF	TGTGCCAGCAGTGGGGGGCGTGACACCAGCACAGATACGCAGTATTTT
TRBV5-6	NA	TRBJ1-2	NA	CASSPRGRYGYTF	TGTGCCAGCAGCCCTCGCGGGAGGTATGGCTACACCTTC
TRBV29-1	TRBD1	TRBJ2-5	NA	CSVGRTGFQETQYF	TGCAGCGTTGGGAGGACAGGGTTCCAAGAGACCCAGTACTTC
TRBV7-6	NA	TRBJ2-4	NA	CASSPVQGRSNIQYF	TGTGCCAGCAGTCCCGTGCAGGGAAGGTCGAACATTCAGTACTTC
TRBV5-1	NA	TRBJ1-1	NA	CASRRAMNTEAFF	TGCGCCAGTCGCCGGGCTATGAACACTGAAGCTTTCTTT
TRBV5-1	TRBD2	TRBJ2-5	NA	CASSSQAGRMETQYF	TGCGCCAGCAGCTCCCAAGCGGGGAGAATGGAGACCCAGTACTTC